This T cell receptor (beta chain) emerged from a study of radiation and T cells in renal cell carcinoma. With respect to this clone: Its antigen is unknown.

Only in-frame clones appear in the TCRdb table, and some are missing; sequencing was by immunoSEQ multiplex PCR. The sample holds 50,000 to 70,000 clones; over 60% are singletons and the top ten take over 5.5%. The CDR3 length is 15 residues. Germline lookup yields CDR1 SGHTA and CDR2 FQGNSA. The V end was cut by 0 bases, the J end by 5 bases, with 8 bases between. Noted time point: blood 4 weeks post-SBRT, at nephrectomy. Treatment described: 15 Gy SBRT to primary tumor, nephrectomy 4 weeks later. Clear cell pathology was present in this patient's renal cell carcinoma. Study-wide points: Without pretreatment biopsies, baseline tumor clonotype presence was undetermined. Top tumor clonotypes rose in blood 2 weeks post-radiation, then contracted.

The material was blood, obtained from a patient whose treatment included radiotherapy and nephrectomy. The receptor was derived from a man between 60 and 70 years old with renal cell carcinoma. The rearrangement links TRBV7-2 to TRBJ1-6; D is perhaps TRBD1 (6 bases). The CDR3 nucleotides are TGTGCCAGCAGCTTAGCAGGGGGTCATAATTCACCCCTCCACTTT. Translation: CASSLAGGHNSPLHF.